The T cell receptor (beta chain) under discussion was sequenced for a study of T cell responses to AZD1222 COVID-19 vaccine. Method: immunoSEQ multiplex PCR; TCRdb's copy keeps in-frame clones and lacks some. This sample has some 130,000 clones; 88% occur once, and the top ten carry approximately 6%. Germline loops: CDR1 SNHLY, CDR2 FYNNEI. The CDR3 is 14 residues long. V was shortened by 4 bases and J by 4 bases, with 8 bases between the two germline ends. The sequencing here drew on peripheral blood, taken 28 days after the second AZD1222 dose. This sequence joins TRBV2 and TRBJ2-6; D gene ambiguous. This TCR derives from an adult who received the AZD1222 COVID-19 vaccine. The CDR3 nucleotides are TGTGCCAGCAGTGCGGCAGCCGGGGCCAACGTCCTGACTTTC. Translation gives CASSAAAGANVLTF.